One sample yielded the 16 T cell receptor beta chains listed below, sequenced in a study of T cells in Graves' hyperthyroidism and ophthalmopathy. Amplified TCR beta CDR3 regions came from RNA transcripts. A set of HTBI primers served as the primers for a first-round RT-PCR of the TCR CDR3. One entry per CDR3 protein results from TCRdb running MiXCR on the multiplex PCR reads. The top ten clones hold 3% to 4.5% of a sample with about 620,000 distinct CDR3 sequences, roughly 15% of them seen once. Sequencing was done on a sample of blood. These receptors came from a woman aged 25-40 years with Graves' hyperthyroidism.

This clonotype was seen ten or more times. This rearrangement joins TRBV11-1 to TRBJ2-1; TRBD1 matches at 9 bases. V gave up 5 bases and J gave up 8 bases; unmatched junction bases: 10. The CDR3 has 15 residues. The germline CDR1 and CDR2 sequences are SGHAT and FQDESV (reference sequence). CDR3 residues: CASSRQGEAWYEQFF. CDR3 DNA sequence: TGTGCCAGCAGCCGACAGGGGGAGGCGTGGTATGAGCAGTTCTTC.

Many counts were recorded for this clonotype. J is TRBJ2-5 and V is TRBV29-1, with 14 positions matching TRBD2. Germline V gene sequence: CDR1 SQVTM, CDR2 ANQGSEA. The CDR3 is made up of 17 amino acids. V was clipped by 3 bases and J by 2 bases; unmatched bases: 8. CDR3 nucleotide sequence: TGCAGCGTTGAGGGACTAGCGGGAGTAGGGCCTCAAGAGACCCAGTACTTC. This sequence encodes CSVEGLAGVGPQETQYF.

This clonotype was observed a single time. This chain links TRBV9 with TRBJ1-2; 8 positions agree with TRBD1. Germline V lookup: CDR1 SGDLS, CDR2 YYNGEE. The junction had 4 bases not matched to a gene; V was cut back by 5 bases and J by 4 bases. The CDR3 length is 13 residues. CDR3 amino acids: CASRGQGSYGYTF. The CDR3, as DNA: TGTGCCAGCAGAGGACAGGGAAGCTATGGCTACACCTTC.

This clonotype has more than one count but fewer than ten. The V call is TRBV2, the J call TRBJ2-2; TRBD2 aligns across 16 bases. The V and J ends lost 6 bases and 6 bases, in that order; junction bases with no gene match: 13. The V gene's germline CDR1 is SNHLY and CDR2 FYNNEI. CDR3 size: 19 residues. CDR3 amino acids: CASRVPGLAGGKSPGELFF. In nucleotides, the CDR3 is TGTGCCAGCAGGGTTCCGGGACTAGCGGGAGGGAAGTCTCCCGGGGAGCTGTTTTTT.

Concerning this clonotype itself: A read error may be the cause here, since a much bigger clone is one base away. The chain employs TRBV5-1 and TRBJ1-1; D is possibly TRBD1 (5 bases). The CDR3 length is 14 residues. Trimming shortened V by 3 bases and J by 3 bases, and 12 bases separated the two germline ends. Germline CDR1 SGHRS, CDR2 YFSETQ. CDR3 protein: CASSSLRGDTEAFF. The CDR3 bases are TGCGCCAGCAGCTCCCTTAGAGGGGACACTGAAGCTTTCTTT.

This rearrangement joins TRBV4-1 to TRBJ2-1; the D gene is possibly TRBD2 (6 bases). The CDR3 covers 18 residues. Per the germline V gene, CDR1 is MGHRA and CDR2 is YSYEKL. V lost 4 bases and J 0 bases, leaving 19 bases between the germline ends. The CDR3 DNA sequence: TGCGCCAGCAGCCGGTCTAGCTGGCGGGGAAGCTCCTACAATGAGCAGTTCTTC. Its protein is CASSRSSWRGSSYNEQFF.

This rearrangement joins TRBV9 to TRBJ2-1, with TRBD2 matching over 9 bases. J was trimmed by 8 bases and V by 0 bases; bases with no gene match: 6. This CDR3 spans 15 amino acids. Looked up from germline, CDR1 is SGDLS and CDR2 is YYNGEE. The DNA for the CDR3 is TGTGCCAGCAGCGTAGTGTCTAGCGGGATAGATGAGCAGTTCTTC. Encoded protein: CASSVVSSGIDEQFF.

This clonotype was seen a handful of times. V usage is TRBV28 and J usage is TRBJ1-5, with D uncertain. Trimming cost V 4 bases and J 2 bases, with 12 bases left between them. This CDR3 has 15 amino acids. Germline V gives CDR1 MDHEN, CDR2 SYDVKM. The CDR3 coding sequence is TGTGCCAGCAGTTCTGCCGGGCGAGGCAATCAGCCCCAGCATTTT. Translating it yields CASSSAGRGNQPQHF.

This clonotype was seen a handful of times. This may stem from a read error, because a much larger clone lies one nucleotide away. J is TRBJ1-1 and V is TRBV6-1; D is perhaps TRBD1 (5 bases). CDR1 and CDR2 (germline): MNHNS, SASEGT. The CDR3 totals 14 residues. The CDR3 here is CTSKPGGADTEAFF. For the CDR3, the DNA is TGTACCAGCAAGCCGGGAGGGGCGGACACTGAAGCTTTCTTT.

This clonotype was observed a handful of times. The V gene is TRBV27, the J gene TRBJ2-7; the D gene is possibly TRBD2 (6 bases). Between the trimmed V and J ends, which lost 3 bases and 0 bases, there was a span of 15 bases. Germline V gives CDR1 MNHEY, CDR2 SMNVEV (reference sequence). The CDR3 sequence is 16 residues long. The CDR3 reads CASSLGGLGLSYEQYF. For the CDR3, the DNA is TGTGCCAGCAGTTTGGGGGGTCTGGGCCTCTCCTACGAGCAGTACTTC.

In this sample, this clonotype turned up many times. The chain recombines TRBV3-1 with TRBJ2-3, with D possibly TRBD2 on 5 matching bases. The V end was cut by 5 bases, the J end by 1 base, with 10 bases between. CDR1 and CDR2 from the germline V gene are LGHDT and YNNKEL (reference sequence). The length of the CDR3 is 14 residues. As DNA, the CDR3 is TGTGCCAGCAGCGACCCGCGGGGCACAGATACGCAGTATTTT. Its translation is CASSDPRGTDTQYF.

CDR3 protein: CASSVGDAGAPLHF. CDR3 bases: TGTGCCAGCAGCGTGGGGGACGCCGGGGCACCCCTCCACTTT. The rearrangement joins TRBV9 to TRBJ1-6; D might be TRBD1 (5 bases). The CDR3 runs to 14 residues. The V gene lost 2 bases and the J gene lost 11 bases, with 14 bases spanning the gap. Germline V gene sequence: CDR1 SGDLS, CDR2 YYNGEE.

V gene TRBV29-1 combines with J gene TRBJ2-3; 14 nucleotides agree with TRBD2. The ends lost 2 bases at V and 8 bases at J; junction bases unmatched: 12. This CDR3 is built from 17 residues. The germline CDR1 and CDR2 sequences are SQVTM and ANQGSEA. The DNA for the CDR3 is TGCAGCGTTGAACCGATCCTGACTAGCGGGAGGGTCGGTACGCAGTATTTT. It specifies CSVEPILTSGRVGTQYF.

A word on this clonotype: This could be a read error, since a much larger clone is one nucleotide away. The chain links TRBV2 to TRBJ1-2; no definite D call. Germline V gives CDR1 SNHLY, CDR2 FYNNEI. Between the trimmed V and J ends, which lost 5 bases and 4 bases, there was a span of 11 bases. The CDR3 runs 13 residues. CDR3 region: CASSRSVVYGYTF. The CDR3 DNA reads as TGTGCCAGCAGTAGATCAGTAGTCTATGGCTACACCTTC.

This clonotype was found many times. CDR3 nucleotide sequence: TGTGCCAGCAGCCAGAGCTCCGGGAGTCCATCCTACAATGAGCAGTTCTTC. Translating gives CASSQSSGSPSYNEQFF. The chain employs TRBV3-1 and TRBJ2-1, with a weak D call TRBD2 (6 bases). Germline CDR1 and CDR2: LGHDT and YNNKEL (reference sequence). V was shortened by 3 bases and J by 1 base, with 16 bases between the two germline ends. The CDR3 extends over 17 amino acids.

This clonotype turned up a few times. The genes are TRBV2 and TRBJ2-3; a weak D match, TRBD2 (6 bases). From germline, CDR1 is SNHLY and CDR2 FYNNEI. This CDR3 region has 14 residues. The germline V and J ends were trimmed by 7 bases and 10 bases, with 21 bases remaining between them. Here the CDR3 DNA reads TGTGCCAGCAAAGGAGGGATAGGACTGCCAGCGCAGTATTTT. The encoded protein is CASKGGIGLPAQYF.